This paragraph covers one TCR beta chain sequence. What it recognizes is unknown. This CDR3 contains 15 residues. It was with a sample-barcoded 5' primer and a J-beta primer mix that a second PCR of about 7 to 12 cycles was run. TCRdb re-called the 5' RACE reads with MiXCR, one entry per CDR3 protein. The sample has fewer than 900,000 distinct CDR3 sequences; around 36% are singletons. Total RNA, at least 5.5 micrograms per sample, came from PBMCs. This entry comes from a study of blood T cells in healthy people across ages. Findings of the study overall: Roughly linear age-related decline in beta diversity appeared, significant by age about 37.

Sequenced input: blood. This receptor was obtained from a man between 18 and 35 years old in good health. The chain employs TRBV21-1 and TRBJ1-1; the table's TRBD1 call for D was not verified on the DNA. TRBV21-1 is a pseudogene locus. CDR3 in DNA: TGTGCCAGCACCACAACTGGGGGTAGGGACACTGAAGCTTTCTTT. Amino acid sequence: CASTTTGGRDTEAFF.